The sequence of this TCR beta chain was determined in a study of lymphopenia after photon versus proton radiotherapy. Profiling relied on immunoSEQ multiplex PCR, and the TCRdb table lists in-frame clones only, not all of them. This table has more than 70,000 clones, 80% to 90% appearing once. Germline V lookup: CDR1 SGHVS, CDR2 FQNEAQ. V lost 0 bases, J lost 0 bases, and 6 bases lay in between. This CDR3 spans 15 amino acids. The V call is TRBV7-8, the J call TRBJ1-5; D is undetermined. The TCR comes from a man in his sixties with pancreatic cancer. The starting material was peripheral blood, obtained from a patient treated with proton-based radiotherapy. The CDR3 bases are TGTGCCAGCAGCTTAGCGTCATATAGCAATCAGCCCCAGCATTTT. Its translation is CASSLASYSNQPQHF.